This entry features one T cell receptor beta chain sequence. This specimen belongs to a study of blood T cell repertoires in COVID-19. Study in general: The United States, Italy and Spain provided the acute and convalescent COVID-19 samples. T cells, B-cell-depleted T cells, or PBMCs supplied cDNA or gDNA.

V shed 4 bases, J shed 1 base, and the junction held 10 bases outside the gene matches. The germline gives CDR1 SGHVS, CDR2 FQNEAQ. The CDR3 is made up of 18 amino acids. As handled by the study authors: The assay estimated nucleated cells by amplifying reference gene primers. Clones were read by immunoSEQ multiplex PCR, and TCRdb kept only the in-frame ones, dropping some. The V and J calls and the clone size are those of that table, but D and trimming were determined from the DNA. The table has 150,000 to 200,000 clones, roughly 90% seen once; the top ten hold 1.6%. The chain links TRBV7-8 to TRBJ2-2; TRBD1 matches at 9 bases. Sequenced: peripheral blood. The receptor comes from a woman between 45 and 60 years old with acute or convalescent COVID-19. The chain's CDR3 is CASSWGQGPWGNTGELFF. DNA for the CDR3: TGTGCCAGCAGCTGGGGACAGGGCCCATGGGGGAACACCGGGGAGCTGTTTTTT.